The 16 T cell receptor beta chains reported below all come from one sample, sequenced in a study of CD4 T cells in relation to SARS-CoV-2 and coronaviruses. Measured with immunoSEQ multiplex PCR; TCRdb has only the in-frame clones, and not every one. The sample holds 40,000 or so clones, roughly 88% seen once. Sequencing was done on a sample of memory CD4+ T cells from PBMCs. Receptors were obtained from an adult with COVID-19.

The rearrangement links TRBV19 to TRBJ2-7; 12 nucleotides match TRBD2. Germline trimming cut 6 bases from V and 0 bases from J; bases unmatched to any gene: 0. This CDR3 has 14 residues. Germline loops: CDR1 LNHDA, CDR2 SQIVND (reference sequence). The CDR3 nucleotides are TGTGCCAGTAGGACTAGCGGGAGCTCCTACGAGCAGTACTTC. It yields the protein CASRTSGSSYEQYF.

The CDR3 nucleotides read TGTGCCAGTAGTAAAAACAGGGAAGGCTACACCTTC. It is translated as CASSKNREGYTF. V usage is TRBV19 and J usage is TRBJ1-2; D possibly corresponds to TRBD1 (6 bases). In germline, CDR1 is LNHDA, CDR2 SQIVND (reference sequence). The CDR3 has 12 residues. V lost 4 bases to trimming and J lost 8 bases, with 11 bases between them.

CDR3 amino acids: CASSPSTDTQYF. CDR3 DNA sequence: TGTGCCAGTAGTCCTAGCACAGATACGCAGTATTTT. This sequence joins TRBV19 and TRBJ2-3; D remains ambiguous. The CDR3 length is 12 residues. CDR1 and CDR2 from the germline V gene are LNHDA and SQIVND (reference sequence). V dropped 5 bases and J dropped 0 bases, with 3 bases sitting between them.

This clone has just one count. The genes are TRBV3-1 (or the pseudogene TRBV3-2) and TRBJ1-5, with D hard to call. Trimming left V 0 bases short and J 3 bases short, with 3 bases between. The CDR3 has 13 residues. Germline loops: CDR1 LGHDT, CDR2 YNNKEL (reference sequence). This CDR3 is CASSQDTNQPQHF. CDR3 coding DNA: TGTGCCAGCAGCCAAGACACCAATCAGCCCCAGCATTTT.

This clone was recorded a few times. The chain couples TRBV20-1 to TRBJ1-1; maybe TRBD1 (5 bases). The CDR3 contains 13 residues. The germline gives CDR1 DFQATT, CDR2 SNEGSKA (reference sequence). The germline V and J ends were trimmed by 3 bases and 2 bases, with 10 bases remaining between them. CDR3 nucleotide sequence: TGCAGTGCTAGTGGGGGGATTAACACTGAAGCTTTCTTT. This encodes CSASGGINTEAFF.

CDR3 protein: CSVETGSSGNTIYF. The CDR3 DNA follows: TGCAGCGTTGAAACAGGCAGCTCTGGAAACACCATATATTTT. The chain couples TRBV29-1 to TRBJ1-3; possible D gene TRBD1, 5 bases. The germline V gene has CDR1 SQVTM and CDR2 ANQGSEA. The CDR3 has 14 residues. The germline V and J ends were trimmed by 2 bases and 0 bases, with 8 bases remaining between them. The whole variable domain, remainder taken from reference TRBV29-1 and TRBJ1-3, is SAVISQKPSRDICQRGTSLTIQCQVDSQVTMMFWYRQQPGQSLTLIATANQGSEATYESGFVIDKFPISRPNLTFSTLTVSNMSPEDSSIYLCSVETGSSGNTIYFGEGSWLTVV.

The CDR3 sequence: CASSFIGGYGYTF. The CDR3 DNA is TGTGCCAGCAGTTTCATAGGGGGCTATGGCTACACCTTC. The V call is TRBV28, the J call TRBJ1-2, with D perhaps TRBD1 (6 bases). V lost 3 bases and J lost 4, with 9 bases in between. The CDR3 consists of 13 residues. Germline V gene sequence: CDR1 MDHEN, CDR2 SYDVKM.

This clone was detected only a few times. CDR3 region: CASSFLAGAGELFF. The CDR3 bases are TGTGCCAGCAGCTTTCTAGCGGGGGCCGGGGAGCTGTTTTTT. J is TRBJ2-2 and V is TRBV5-4; 10 bases match TRBD2. Germline V gives CDR1 SGHNT, CDR2 YYREEE (reference sequence). V trimming: 2 bases; J trimming: 6 bases; junction bases outside the gene matches: 1. This CDR3 contains 14 residues.

This clone was observed a single time. This chain links TRBV9 with TRBJ2-1; TRBD2 aligns across 9 bases. The CDR3 runs to 15 residues. Germline trimming cut 0 bases from V and 8 bases from J; bases unmatched to any gene: 6. Germline V lookup: CDR1 SGDLS, CDR2 YYNGEE. The CDR3 is CASSVAGLASDEQFF. The CDR3 DNA reads as TGTGCCAGCAGCGTAGCGGGACTAGCATCTGATGAGCAGTTCTTC.

This chain's CDR3 is CASSLTGGSGYEQYF. The CDR3 DNA reads TGTGCCAGCAGCTTAACCGGCGGGAGTGGATACGAGCAGTACTTC. The V call is TRBV7-2, the J call TRBJ2-7, with 7 bases lining up with TRBD2. CDR3 length: 15 residues. V trimming: 2 bases; J trimming: 4 bases; junction bases outside the gene matches: 8. Germline-derived CDR1 and CDR2 are SGHTA and FQGNSA.

The chain has TRBV7-2 and TRBJ2-1, with D maybe TRBD2 (5 bases). Per germline, CDR1 SGHTA and CDR2 FQGNSA. Trimming stripped 7 bases from V and 5 bases from J, with 21 bases between. The CDR3 runs to 16 residues. The CDR3 bases are TGTGCCAGCAAGACTTACGTATCTAGCAACCACAATGAGCAGTTCTTC. Residues: CASKTYVSSNHNEQFF. Using reference TRBV7-2 and TRBJ2-1 for the parts outside the CDR3, the full variable domain is GAGVSQSPSNKVTEKGKDVELRCDPISGHTALYWYRQSLGQGLEFLIYFQGNSAPDKSGLPSDRFSAERTGGSVSTLTIQRTQQEDSAVYLCASKTYVSSNHNEQFFGPGTRLTVL.

This clone was counted a single time. The chain employs TRBV14 and TRBJ2-7; no firm D call. The CDR3 sequence is 18 residues long. Germline CDR1 SGHDN, CDR2 FVKESK. Trimming pared 0 bases from V and 2 bases from J, leaving 20 bases between. The CDR3 DNA reads TGTGCCAGCAGCCAAGAAGTAACCGATTTTAACGATCCCTACGAGCAGTACTTC. Encoded protein: CASSQEVTDFNDPYEQYF.

The chain couples TRBV3-1 (or the pseudogene TRBV3-2) to TRBJ2-5, with a weak D call TRBD1 (5 bases). Germline V gene lookup returns CDR1 LGHDT and CDR2 YNNKEL (reference sequence). Trimming stripped 1 base from V and 2 bases from J, with 11 bases between. CDR3 size: 15 residues. CDR3 protein: CASSQVRQTQETQYF. The CDR3 DNA reads as TGTGCCAGCAGCCAAGTCCGACAGACACAAGAGACCCAGTACTTC.

DNA for the CDR3: TGTGCCAGCAGCCCTCGACAGGGGAAAGGCACTGAAGCTTTCTTT. Its translation is CASSPRQGKGTEAFF. V usage is TRBV7-8 and J usage is TRBJ1-1; 8 nucleotides match TRBD1. The CDR3 has 15 amino acids. With 5 bases clipped from V and 4 bases from J, the junction kept 9 bases outside the gene matches. Germline V gene lookup returns CDR1 SGHVS and CDR2 FQNEAQ.

This chain links TRBV6-1 with TRBJ1-2; no reliable D call. The CDR3 sequence is 13 residues long. Deletions cut 3 bases from V and 2 bases from J, with 7 bases between. Looked up from germline, CDR1 is MNHNS and CDR2 is SASEGT. In nucleotides, the CDR3 is TGTGCCAGCAGTGAGACAAAAAACTATGGCTACACCTTC. Its translation is CASSETKNYGYTF.

This clone has more than one count but fewer than ten. The CDR3 protein is CASSLTGSDTQYF. The CDR3 coding sequence is TGTGCCAGCAGCTTAACGGGCTCAGATACGCAGTATTTT. The rearrangement links TRBV7-2 to TRBJ2-3; D gene uncertain. Germline lookup yields CDR1 SGHTA and CDR2 FQGNSA. The CDR3 runs 13 residues. The V end was cut by 2 bases, the J end by 4 bases, with 7 bases between.